A single sample gave rise to the 15 T cell receptor beta chains below, sequenced in a study of blood T cell repertoires in COVID-19. Only in-frame clones appear in the TCRdb table, and some are missing; sequencing was by immunoSEQ multiplex PCR. Among 280,000 or so clones listed, nearly 90% were seen once. Source material: PBMCs or T cells enriched from blood (not recorded which). The receptors were gathered from a woman aged 18-29 years with acute COVID-19.

The chain combines TRBV29-1 with TRBJ2-1, with TRBD1 as a possible D gene (6 bases). V gave up 4 bases and J gave up 5 bases, with 12 bases separating them. The CDR3 has 13 residues. The germline CDR1 and CDR2 sequences are SQVTM and ANQGSEA. The CDR3 coding sequence is TGCAGCGTTGGGGACACAGGGCACAATGAGCAGTTCTTC. Its protein is CSVGDTGHNEQFF.

The V call is TRBV4-1, the J call TRBJ1-3, with TRBD1 matching 8 bases. The length of the CDR3 is 16 residues. The ends lost 4 bases at V and 2 bases at J; junction bases unmatched: 7. CDR1 and CDR2 (germline): MGHRA, YSYEKL. The CDR3 region has the DNA TGCGCCAGCAGCCCTCGACAGGGGTCCCCTGGAAACACCATATATTTT. Residues: CASSPRQGSPGNTIYF.

The sample holds one count of this clone. The chain carries TRBV4-2 and TRBJ1-1, with D tentatively TRBD1 (6 bases). Trimming shortened V by 3 bases and J by 4 bases, and 18 bases separated the two germline ends. Germline V gene data show CDR1 as LGHNA and CDR2 as YNFKEQ. This CDR3 has 16 amino acids. The CDR3 nucleotides read TGTGCCAGCAGCCAGGGTAACAGGGCATTCGGCACTGAAGCTTTCTTT. Amino acid sequence: CASSQGNRAFGTEAFF.

This chain links TRBV4-1 with TRBJ1-2; 9 bases are a match to TRBD1. With 3 bases clipped from V and 4 bases from J, the junction kept 9 bases outside the gene matches. The CDR3 covers 16 residues. The germline V gene has CDR1 MGHRA and CDR2 YSYEKL. The CDR3 protein is CASSQTAGQGVYGYTF. The CDR3 DNA is TGCGCCAGCAGCCAGACTGCGGGACAGGGAGTCTATGGCTACACCTTC.

The V gene is TRBV2, the J gene TRBJ1-3; the D gene is possibly TRBD1 (5 bases). CDR3 length: 13 residues. V shed 6 bases and J shed 0 bases, with 6 bases lying between them. The germline gives CDR1 SNHLY, CDR2 FYNNEI. The CDR3 region is CASRGDSGNTIYF. Here the CDR3 DNA reads TGTGCCAGCAGAGGGGACTCTGGAAACACCATATATTTT.

This rearrangement joins TRBV19 to TRBJ1-5, with D possibly matching TRBD1 (6 bases). This CDR3 has 13 amino acids. The germline V and J ends were trimmed by 5 bases and 11 bases, with 16 bases remaining between them. The germline CDR1 and CDR2 sequences are LNHDA and SQIVND (reference sequence). The CDR3 bases are TGTGCCAGTAGTCCCCGGACAGCCCAGGCCCAGCATTTT. As protein: CASSPRTAQAQHF.

This clone was seen only once. The chain carries TRBV29-1 and TRBJ1-1; D not certain. Trimming took 3 bases from V and 0 from J, leaving 8 bases between them. This CDR3 comprises 13 residues. In germline, CDR1 is SQVTM, CDR2 ANQGSEA. The CDR3 reads CSVDNSMNTEAFF. CDR3 DNA sequence: TGCAGCGTTGACAACAGCATGAACACTGAAGCTTTCTTT. Based on the CDR3 plus reference TRBV29-1 and TRBJ1-1, the full variable domain is SAVISQKPSRDICQRGTSLTIQCQVDSQVTMMFWYRQQPGQSLTLIATANQGSEATYESGFVIDKFPISRPNLTFSTLTVSNMSPEDSSIYLCSVDNSMNTEAFFGQGTRLTVV.

The chain uses TRBV3-1 (or the pseudogene TRBV3-2) and TRBJ1-1, with D perhaps matching TRBD1 (5 bases). The germline CDR1 and CDR2 sequences are LGHDT and YNNKEL (reference sequence). Trimming stripped 4 bases from V and 11 bases from J, with 11 bases between. The CDR3 runs to 11 residues. The CDR3 DNA reads TGTGCCAGCAGCCTCACAGGCCACGCTTTCTTT. Translated, it gives CASSLTGHAFF.

The chain recombines TRBV24-1 with TRBJ2-2; TRBD1 matches 10 bases. Germline V gene sequence: CDR1 KGHDR, CDR2 SFDVKD. J gave up 7 bases and V 9 bases, and 10 bases lay outside the gene matches. The CDR3 sequence is 15 residues long. The CDR3: CATDPGQGRNGELFF. As DNA, the CDR3 is TGTGCCACCGACCCGGGACAGGGGAGGAACGGGGAGCTGTTTTTT.

This clone came up once. This chain connects TRBV19 to TRBJ1-1; D is unresolved. This CDR3 has 14 residues. Looked up from germline, CDR1 is LNHDA and CDR2 is SQIVND (reference sequence). The germline V and J ends were trimmed by 3 bases and 5 bases, with 13 bases remaining between them. The CDR3 region is CASSISGEWTEAFF. The CDR3 bases are TGTGCCAGTAGTATTTCAGGTGAGTGGACTGAAGCTTTCTTT.

This clone showed up just once. V usage is TRBV10-3 and J usage is TRBJ2-7; 10 positions match TRBD2. The CDR3 has 14 residues. Looked up from germline, CDR1 is ENHRY and CDR2 is SYGVKD. V shed 3 bases, J shed 3 bases, and the junction held 2 bases outside the gene matches. The CDR3 bases are TGTGCCATCAGTGACCAGCGGGAGGGCTACGAGCAGTACTTC. This codes for CAISDQREGYEQYF.

CDR3 region: CASSIRRGRGSPLHF. The CDR3 nucleotides are TGTGCCAGTAGTATCCGGAGGGGGCGAGGATCACCCCTCCACTTT. This chain uses TRBV19 with TRBJ1-6; 7 bases map to TRBD1. J gave up 10 bases and V 3 bases, and 9 bases lay outside the gene matches. The CDR3 is made up of 15 amino acids. Germline lookup yields CDR1 LNHDA and CDR2 SQIVND (reference sequence). Combining the CDR3 with reference TRBV19 and TRBJ1-6 gives the whole variable domain DGGITQSPKYLFRKEGQNVTLSCEQNLNHDAMYWYRQDPGQGLRLIYYSQIVNDFQKGDIAEGYSVSREKKESFPLTVTSAQKNPTAFYLCASSIRRGRGSPLHFGNGTRLTVT.

The chain links TRBV7-8 to TRBJ1-5; D may be TRBD1 (5 bases). CDR3 length equals 15 residues. V lost 4 bases to trimming and J lost 2 bases, with 12 bases between them. CDR1 is SGHVS and CDR2 is FQNEAQ in the germline V gene. In nucleotides, the CDR3 is TGTGCCAGCAGCTCCCGACAGCTAGGCAATCAGCCCCAGCATTTT. This codes for CASSSRQLGNQPQHF.

The rearrangement links TRBV2 to TRBJ1-5; no clear D gene. Trimming pared 0 bases from V and 9 bases from J, leaving 12 bases between. Germline CDR1 SNHLY, CDR2 FYNNEI. CDR3 length: 14 residues. In DNA form, the CDR3 reads TGTGCCAGCAGTGAAGCTAGTACAGTTCTGCCCCAGCATTTT. This codes for CASSEASTVLPQHF.

V gene TRBV19 combines with J gene TRBJ1-2, with a possible D match to TRBD1 (6 bases). CDR3 length: 14 amino acids. Germline assignment: CDR1 LNHDA and CDR2 SQIVND (reference sequence). Trimming cost V 1 base and J 7 bases, with 13 bases left between them. Here the CDR3 DNA reads TGTGCCAGTAGTATAGCTACAGGGAATTTTGGCTACACCTTC. Translation gives CASSIATGNFGYTF.